This T cell receptor beta chain was identified in a study of blood T cell repertoires in COVID-19. Study-wide context: Sample material is recorded as cDNA or gDNA derived from T cells, B-cell-depleted T cells, or PBMCs.

The V end lost 1 base, the J end lost 4 bases, and 16 bases lay between the germline ends. The CDR3 is 17 amino acids. The germline CDR1 and CDR2 sequences are LGHNA and YNFKEQ. This table comes from immunoSEQ multiplex PCR, and its TCRdb copy is limited to in-frame clones, with some not included. The sample gives 45,000 to 50,000 clones, 75% to 90% of which show up once; about 7.2% is in the top ten. The specimen was peripheral blood. The TCR was taken from a man in his sixties with active COVID-19. This chain connects TRBV4-2 to TRBJ1-4; TRBD1 might be the D (5 bases). CDR3 sequence reads: CASSQGLWQGDNEKLFF. The CDR3 DNA reads TGTGCCAGCAGCCAAGGTTTATGGCAGGGTGATAATGAAAAACTGTTTTTT.